This TCR beta chain was recovered during a study of identical twins (dated by TCRdb to 2015 to 2016). In the study overall: To test whether fetal clonotypes persist, the study used deep sequencing on TCR alpha and beta repertoires from monozygotic twins, unrelated adults of various ages, and cord blood. Replicate twin experiments were performed at different times using different library preparation protocols to rule out contamination.

Library preparation was by 5' RACE. Sequenced using an Illumina HiSeq 2000. Template switching added a universal primer binding site, and the final cDNA carried a unique molecular identifier that allowed TCR cDNA molecules to be counted accurately. Specific primers in the conserved constant-segment region were used to synthesize first-strand cDNA for TCR alpha and beta chains. To control for contamination, every cDNA library was double barcoded, receiving both a SMART-Mk sample barcode and Illumina barcodes. TruSeq adapter sequences along with Illumina sample barcodes were introduced in two successive PCR steps. Sequencing of the TCR alpha and beta cDNA libraries was done on the Illumina HiSeq platform using custom primers. On the study's bioinformatics: MiGEC processed the raw reads to extract unique molecular identifiers, while MiXCR was used to determine the CDR3 positions. For each individual, recombination models were inferred using an EM algorithm with the repgenHMM and IGoR tools. Shared clonotypes were analyzed with the tcR package in R, and sharing was normalized by the product of cloneset sizes. Out-of-frame nonproductive sequences were analyzed to study raw recombination free of thymic and clonal selection effects. The public reads were reanalyzed by TCRdb: fastp trimming at Q25, MiXCR alignment, in-frame beta chains only. Under each unique CDR3 protein, matching rows form one entry showing the most common genes and DNA. These V and J calls originate from TCRdb's pipeline instead of the authors' own analysis. Counted in this sample were roughly 500,000 distinct CDR3 sequences; 22% of them appeared once. Around 1% of the sample comes from the top ten.

Points on this clonotype: No cognate antigen has been identified for it. Qualities for individual bases were not recorded, and no much larger clone is one base off.

Results and caveats for the whole study, not just this receptor: Abundant cord blood beta clonotypes had fewer insertions, young adult naive repertoires showed a similar but weaker trend, and memory repertoires showed no such trend. The excess sharing between twins in beta out-of-frame sequences was weaker because fewer shared sequences reduced the signal-to-noise ratio. Conclusions relied on cross-sectional statistical analysis, since the same donors could not be followed over many years. Compared with coincidental sharing between unrelated individuals, an excess of low generation-probability sequences was observed among out-of-frame TCR alpha sequences shared between twins. In monozygotic twins, recombination models systematically underestimated out-of-frame TCR alpha sharing, but the models matched the sharing seen between unrelated individuals. Zero-insertion analyses could be partly confounded by invariant T cells such as MAIT and iNKT, although diverse VJ usage argued against such confounding for most clonotypes.

The germline V gene supplies CDR1 SGHAT and CDR2 FQNNGV. V is shortened by 3 bases, J by 8 bases, and the region joining them spans 13 bases. The CDR3 contains 13 residues, cysteine and phenylalanine counted. Just the 39-base CDR3 DNA is kept, in frame starting at base 1. Every donor was a healthy Caucasian. The twin cohort consisted of three pairs of female monozygotic twins, all aged roughly 18 to 29 years. CD4+ and CD8+ T cell populations were isolated with positive isolation kits from Invitrogen. These data also featured in a second study, about T cells expressing NK-cell markers. Taken from the second paper: In sorted CD3+CD56+NKG2C+, CD3+CD56+NKG2C- and CD3+CD56-NKG2C+ T-cell subsets from 7 to 9 donors, TCR beta-chain repertoires were profiled. Among the eight sequenced donors, seven were HCMV-seropositive and one was HCMV-seronegative. To restrict sorting to alphabetaTCR-expressing T cells, an anti-gammadeltaTCR antibody was added in several experiments. In 5 to 7 donors, the dominant CD3+CD56+NKG2C+ clonotypes ranked among the top 10 CD8+ clonotypes, making up 1.0-7.0% of CD8+ T cells. Those dominant clonotypes were again the most abundant among CD3+CD56-NKG2C+ cells in a handful of donors, at about 28.3-65%. Whether the expanded NKG2C-expressing T cell clones were specific for HCMV antigens remained unclear. Randomly selected healthy volunteers, three men and five women, were used as the eight sequenced donors. HCMV-specific IgG was detected in serum with a commercial ELISA kit to determine HCMV serostatus. MIGEC handled demultiplexing of the reads and grouping by UMI, while MiTCR was used to assemble and quantify clonotypes. Only TCR cDNA sequences supported by at least two reads were kept to exclude erroneous sequences. The tcR package was used for downstream repertoire analysis, and clonotypes were matched between fractions using CDR3 nucleotide sequence together with V segment. Antigen specificity was annotated against VDJdb with VDJmatch, allowing one amino acid substitution in CDR3.

This sequence originates from a woman in her late teens or twenties in good health. Sequences were obtained from CD4+ T cells sorted from blood. The V gene is TRBV11-2 and the J gene is TRBJ1-2; too little of a D gene remains to name it. The bases read TGTGCCAGCAGCTTTGTCTACGGGGAGGGCTACACCTTC. Its amino acids are CASSFVYGEGYTF.